Listed below are T cell receptor beta chains from one sample, sequenced in a study of T cell responses to AZD1222 COVID-19 vaccine. Sequencing used immunoSEQ multiplex PCR; TCRdb keeps in-frame clones, though not all of them. The table records about 150,000 clones, 85% to 95% of them present only once. The sequences come from peripheral blood, collected on day 0 of AZD1222 vaccination. The receptors derive from an adult in good health. Both conserved end residues are part of each CDR3. The D gene is left open where the match is weak. Clone size is stated in some rows and not others, as once, few, many or a class when expanded.

abundance: -; d_gene: -; j_gene: TRBJ1-2; v_gene: TRBV7-8; CDR3nt: TGTGCCAGCAGCTTCAACTATAAGAACTATGGCTACACCTTC; CDR3aa: CASSFNYKNYGYTF
abundance: few; d_gene: TRBD1; j_gene: TRBJ2-7; v_gene: TRBV29-1; CDR3nt: TGCAGCGCCGGGACAGGGGAGGTATACGAGCAGTACTTC; CDR3aa: CSAGTGEVYEQYF
abundance: -; d_gene: -; j_gene: TRBJ2-1; v_gene: TRBV3-1/TRBV3-2; CDR3nt: TGTGCCAGCAGCCAAGATCTAGAAGGCTCCTACAATGAGCAGTTCTTC; CDR3aa: CASSQDLEGSYNEQFF
abundance: -; d_gene: TRBD2; j_gene: TRBJ2-1; v_gene: TRBV3-1/TRBV3-2; CDR3nt: TGTGCCAGCAGCCAAGCTAGCGGGACCTCCTACAATGAGCAGTTCTTC; CDR3aa: CASSQASGTSYNEQFF
abundance: -; d_gene: -; j_gene: TRBJ1-1; v_gene: TRBV29-1; CDR3nt: TGCAGCGTTGAAGCCGCTGGAACTGAAGCTTTCTTT; CDR3aa: CSVEAAGTEAFF
abundance: -; d_gene: -; j_gene: TRBJ1-2; v_gene: TRBV7-9; CDR3nt: TGTGCCAGCAGCTATGGAGGGGGTGGCTACACCTTC; CDR3aa: CASSYGGGGYTF
abundance: -; d_gene: -; j_gene: TRBJ2-7; v_gene: TRBV2; CDR3nt: TGTGCCAGCAGTGAAAGTAGCTACGAGCAGTACTTC; CDR3aa: CASSESSYEQYF
abundance: -; d_gene: -; j_gene: TRBJ2-6; v_gene: TRBV19; CDR3nt: TGTGCCAGTAGTATACCGGAGGCGGGTTGGGCTGGGGCCAACGTCCTGACTTTC; CDR3aa: CASSIPEAGWAGANVLTF
abundance: -; d_gene: -; j_gene: TRBJ1-6; v_gene: TRBV5-5; CDR3nt: TGTGCCAGCAGCTTGAGGGGGGTTTCACCCCTCCACTTT; CDR3aa: CASSLRGVSPLHF
abundance: once; d_gene: TRBD2; j_gene: TRBJ2-5; v_gene: TRBV2; CDR3nt: TGTGCCAGCAGTGGAGCGGGGACCCAAGAGACCCAGTACTTC; CDR3aa: CASSGAGTQETQYF
abundance: -; d_gene: TRBD1; j_gene: TRBJ1-4; v_gene: TRBV5-1; CDR3nt: TGCGCCAGCACTTCTTCCACCGGGACAGGTGAAAAACTGTTTTTT; CDR3aa: CASTSSTGTGEKLFF
abundance: -; d_gene: TRBD1; j_gene: TRBJ2-7; v_gene: TRBV2; CDR3nt: TGTGCCAGCAGGGACCGGGACAGGGGGAACTACGAGCAGTACTTC; CDR3aa: CASRDRDRGNYEQYF
abundance: -; d_gene: -; j_gene: TRBJ1-4; v_gene: TRBV30; CDR3nt: TGTGCCTGGGGGGAGAGGGGTGAAAAACTGTTTTTT; CDR3aa: CAWGERGEKLFF
abundance: -; d_gene: -; j_gene: TRBJ2-7; v_gene: TRBV14; CDR3nt: TGTGCCAGCAGCCAGGGGAGATTTACCTACGAGCAGTACTTC; CDR3aa: CASSQGRFTYEQYF
abundance: -; d_gene: -; j_gene: TRBJ2-3; v_gene: TRBV7-9; CDR3nt: TGTGCCAGCAGCTTTTTCCCTAACACAGATACGCAGTATTTT; CDR3aa: CASSFFPNTDTQYF
abundance: -; d_gene: -; j_gene: TRBJ1-3; v_gene: TRBV29-1; CDR3nt: TGCAGCGTGGAGGGGACAATGCGAAACACCATATATTTT; CDR3aa: CSVEGTMRNTIYF
abundance: -; d_gene: TRBD1; j_gene: TRBJ2-5; v_gene: TRBV28; CDR3nt: TGTGCCAGCCTACAGGGGATTAAGGAGACCCAGTACTTC; CDR3aa: CASLQGIKETQYF
abundance: -; d_gene: -; j_gene: TRBJ1-3; v_gene: TRBV29-1; CDR3nt: TGCAGCGTTGAAGATTGGTCAGACTCTGGAAACACCATATATTTT; CDR3aa: CSVEDWSDSGNTIYF
abundance: -; d_gene: -; j_gene: TRBJ1-2; v_gene: TRBV30; CDR3nt: TGTGCCTGGAGTGTATCCTACTATGGCTACACCTTC; CDR3aa: CAWSVSYYGYTF
abundance: -; d_gene: -; j_gene: TRBJ2-1; v_gene: TRBV4-2; CDR3nt: TGTGCCAGCAGCCCGAGCGGGCGAGACAATGAGCAGTTCTTC; CDR3aa: CASSPSGRDNEQFF
abundance: -; d_gene: -; j_gene: TRBJ2-3; v_gene: TRBV18; CDR3nt: TGTGCCAGCTCACCAGGGGACCTGGGAGGTACGCAGTATTTT; CDR3aa: CASSPGDLGGTQYF
abundance: -; d_gene: -; j_gene: TRBJ2-7; v_gene: TRBV7-8; CDR3nt: TGTGCCAGCAGCCGACTAAAGGCCGGGGTTTCGTACGAGCAGTACTTC; CDR3aa: CASSRLKAGVSYEQYF
abundance: -; d_gene: TRBD1; j_gene: TRBJ2-3; v_gene: TRBV7-9; CDR3nt: TGTGCCAGCAGCTTCCAACCGGGACAGGGGTGGGATACGCAGTATTTT; CDR3aa: CASSFQPGQGWDTQYF
abundance: -; d_gene: -; j_gene: TRBJ1-3; v_gene: TRBV5-1; CDR3nt: TGCGCCAGCAGCTTCGACCCAGTCCGGAGCAGGGAGGGTGGAAACACCATATATTTT; CDR3aa: CASSFDPVRSREGGNTIYF
abundance: -; d_gene: -; j_gene: TRBJ1-1; v_gene: TRBV11-2; CDR3nt: TGTGCCAGCAGCTCGGGGGGCTTCACTGAAGCTTTCTTT; CDR3aa: CASSSGGFTEAFF
abundance: -; d_gene: -; j_gene: TRBJ1-2; v_gene: TRBV11-2; CDR3nt: TGTGCCAGCAGCTTAGCGCTAGGCAGGGACGGCTATGGCTACACCTTC; CDR3aa: CASSLALGRDGYGYTF
abundance: -; d_gene: -; j_gene: TRBJ1-1; v_gene: TRBV5-1; CDR3nt: TGCGCCAGCAGCTTCAACAGGGATGCTGAAGCTTTCTTT; CDR3aa: CASSFNRDAEAFF
abundance: -; d_gene: TRBD2; j_gene: TRBJ2-3; v_gene: TRBV6-6; CDR3nt: TGTGCCAGCAGCAAGAATAGCGGGGCCACAGATACGCAGTATTTT; CDR3aa: CASSKNSGATDTQYF
abundance: -; d_gene: -; j_gene: TRBJ2-2; v_gene: TRBV30; CDR3nt: TGTGCCTGGAGCGGGGGGCCGGGCGGGGAGCTGTTTTTT; CDR3aa: CAWSGGPGGELFF
abundance: -; d_gene: -; j_gene: TRBJ1-2; v_gene: TRBV5-4; CDR3nt: TGTGCCAGCAGCCGCCCCGGGAGGTCGGGTGGCTACACCTTC; CDR3aa: CASSRPGRSGGYTF
abundance: -; d_gene: -; j_gene: TRBJ1-1; v_gene: TRBV27; CDR3nt: TGTGCCAGCAGTTTCGGGGGTAAGATAAACACTGAAGCTTTCTTT; CDR3aa: CASSFGGKINTEAFF
abundance: -; d_gene: -; j_gene: TRBJ2-4; v_gene: TRBV7-9; CDR3nt: TGTGCCAGCAGCTTAGCGCTCAGTCCCGACATTCAGTACTTC; CDR3aa: CASSLALSPDIQYF
abundance: -; d_gene: TRBD2; j_gene: TRBJ2-3; v_gene: TRBV15; CDR3nt: TGTGCCACCAGCAGAGGTGCGGCCCCAGGGCGGGGGACAGATACGCAGTATTTT; CDR3aa: CATSRGAAPGRGTDTQYF
abundance: -; d_gene: TRBD1; j_gene: TRBJ1-6; v_gene: TRBV10-3; CDR3nt: TGTGCCATCAGAATGACAGGGGACTATAATTCACCCCTCCACTTT; CDR3aa: CAIRMTGDYNSPLHF
abundance: -; d_gene: -; j_gene: TRBJ2-1; v_gene: TRBV28; CDR3nt: TGTGCCAGCAGACTTCGAGAAAATGAGCAGTTCTTC; CDR3aa: CASRLRENEQFF
abundance: -; d_gene: -; j_gene: TRBJ1-1; v_gene: TRBV7-2; CDR3nt: TGTGCCAGCAGCTTAACCGCCCAGGGGAACACTGAAGCTTTCTTT; CDR3aa: CASSLTAQGNTEAFF
abundance: -; d_gene: -; j_gene: TRBJ1-2; v_gene: TRBV7-9; CDR3nt: TGTGCCAGCAGCTTTACAACCGGGACGACTTCTGGCTATGGCTACACCTTC; CDR3aa: CASSFTTGTTSGYGYTF
abundance: -; d_gene: TRBD1; j_gene: TRBJ1-2; v_gene: TRBV4-3; CDR3nt: TGCGCCAGCAGCCAAACCGGGACAGGCCCTTATGGCTACACCTTC; CDR3aa: CASSQTGTGPYGYTF
abundance: -; d_gene: TRBD2; j_gene: TRBJ2-7; v_gene: TRBV7-2; CDR3nt: TGTGCCAGCAGCTTAGCGGGACGGACTAGCTCCTACGAGCAGTACTTC; CDR3aa: CASSLAGRTSSYEQYF
abundance: once; d_gene: TRBD1; j_gene: TRBJ1-4; v_gene: TRBV5-1; CDR3nt: TGCGCCAGCAGCCCAGGGACAGTTGCAACTAATGAAAAACTGTTTTTT; CDR3aa: CASSPGTVATNEKLFF
abundance: -; d_gene: -; j_gene: TRBJ1-2; v_gene: TRBV29-1; CDR3nt: TGCAGCGTTGAAGGGAGGGGGGCGAACTATGGCTACACCTTC; CDR3aa: CSVEGRGANYGYTF
abundance: -; d_gene: -; j_gene: TRBJ1-3; v_gene: TRBV11-1; CDR3nt: TGTGCCAGCAGCTTAGCTCGTGGCCCAGGAAACACCATATATTTT; CDR3aa: CASSLARGPGNTIYF
abundance: -; d_gene: -; j_gene: TRBJ1-2; v_gene: TRBV5-4; CDR3nt: TGTGCCAGCAGCTTGGAAGGTCGGGGGGGCTATGGCTACACCTTC; CDR3aa: CASSLEGRGGYGYTF
abundance: -; d_gene: -; j_gene: TRBJ2-2; v_gene: TRBV29-1; CDR3nt: TGCAGCGTCCTGGGAACCGGGGAGCTGTTTTTT; CDR3aa: CSVLGTGELFF
abundance: -; d_gene: -; j_gene: TRBJ1-1; v_gene: TRBV7-2; CDR3nt: TGTGCCAGCAGCTTATGGACTATGGGAACGAACACTGAAGCTTTCTTT; CDR3aa: CASSLWTMGTNTEAFF
abundance: -; d_gene: -; j_gene: TRBJ1-3; v_gene: TRBV11-2; CDR3nt: TGTGCCAGCAGCTTAGATCGGCCCAGGGGCTCTGGAAACACCATATATTTT; CDR3aa: CASSLDRPRGSGNTIYF
abundance: -; d_gene: -; j_gene: TRBJ1-2; v_gene: TRBV20-1; CDR3nt: TGCAGTGGGGCTGACTATGGCTACACCTTC; CDR3aa: CSGADYGYTF
abundance: -; d_gene: -; j_gene: TRBJ1-2; v_gene: TRBV28; CDR3nt: TGTGCCAGCAGTTTATTCAGGACACCTCGACTTAACTATGGCTACACCTTC; CDR3aa: CASSLFRTPRLNYGYTF
abundance: -; d_gene: TRBD1; j_gene: TRBJ1-5; v_gene: TRBV6-5; CDR3nt: TGTGCCAGCGGACAGGGGGTCGGCAATCAGCCCCAGCATTTT; CDR3aa: CASGQGVGNQPQHF
abundance: -; d_gene: -; j_gene: TRBJ1-3; v_gene: TRBV7-9; CDR3nt: TGTGCCAGCAGCGACTTCTTGGAGGGAAACACCATATATTTT; CDR3aa: CASSDFLEGNTIYF
abundance: once; d_gene: TRBD1; j_gene: TRBJ2-4; v_gene: TRBV28; CDR3nt: TGTGCCAGCAGTCCCCCGCCGGGACAGGGAGGAAACATTCAGTACTTC; CDR3aa: CASSPPPGQGGNIQYF
abundance: -; d_gene: TRBD1; j_gene: TRBJ1-2; v_gene: TRBV5-1; CDR3nt: TGCGCCAGCAGTCCGGAGGGGACAGGGGCGGCCTATGGCTACACCTTC; CDR3aa: CASSPEGTGAAYGYTF
abundance: -; d_gene: -; j_gene: TRBJ1-4; v_gene: TRBV25-1; CDR3nt: TGTGCCAGCAGTGGCCGTGCTCTCAAAAATGAAAAACTGTTTTTT; CDR3aa: CASSGRALKNEKLFF
abundance: -; d_gene: TRBD2; j_gene: TRBJ2-3; v_gene: TRBV4-2; CDR3nt: TGTGCCAGCAGCCAAGGAGCGGGAGGCACAGATACGCAGTATTTT; CDR3aa: CASSQGAGGTDTQYF
abundance: -; d_gene: TRBD1; j_gene: TRBJ2-7; v_gene: TRBV18; CDR3nt: TGTGCCAGCTCACCTGAGACAGGGGGCGAGCAGTACTTC; CDR3aa: CASSPETGGEQYF
abundance: -; d_gene: -; j_gene: TRBJ1-2; v_gene: TRBV28; CDR3nt: TGTGCCAGCACTCTTAGTGGTGGCGCTTATGGCTACACCTTC; CDR3aa: CASTLSGGAYGYTF
abundance: few; d_gene: -; j_gene: TRBJ2-1; v_gene: TRBV25-1; CDR3nt: TGTGCCAGCAGTGGGCGTCCCTCGAACAATGAGCAGTTCTTC; CDR3aa: CASSGRPSNNEQFF
abundance: -; d_gene: TRBD1; j_gene: TRBJ2-7; v_gene: TRBV28; CDR3nt: TGTGCCAGCAGTTTTCAGGGGGCAGGATCCTACGAGCAGTACTTC; CDR3aa: CASSFQGAGSYEQYF
abundance: -; d_gene: -; j_gene: TRBJ1-3; v_gene: TRBV9; CDR3nt: TGTGCCAGCAGCGTTAAGGCGGATGGAAACACCATATATTTT; CDR3aa: CASSVKADGNTIYF
abundance: once; d_gene: TRBD1; j_gene: TRBJ1-6; v_gene: TRBV28; CDR3nt: TGTGCCAGCAGCCCGACAGGGGGCATTTCACCCCTCCACTTT; CDR3aa: CASSPTGGISPLHF